This is a list of T cell receptor beta chains from one sample in a study of OX40 agonist ivuxolimab in advanced cancers. The data were produced by immunoSEQ multiplex PCR, yet TCRdb's version contains in-frame clones alone and is incomplete. The profile shows 70,000 to 85,000 clones, about 88% of them singletons. Sample: CD4+ or CD8+ T cells sorted from blood, taken in a trial of the OX40 agonist ivuxolimab. These TCRs come from an adult with an advanced solid tumor such as melanoma, head and neck, liver or kidney cancer. Each CDR3 is given without its conserved first and last residue. Each record gives: D gene, V gene, J gene, CDR3 protein. D genes are given only for firm matches.

d_gene: .
v_gene: TRBV7-3
j_gene: TRBJ2-5
CDR3aa: ASSPQGGPQETQY

d_gene: TRBD2
v_gene: TRBV5-1
j_gene: TRBJ2-1
CDR3aa: ASSLSAGVVNEQF

d_gene: .
v_gene: TRBV28
j_gene: TRBJ1-2
CDR3aa: ASSSGGGVDYGYT

d_gene: .
v_gene: TRBV9
j_gene: TRBJ2-1
CDR3aa: ASSVEGLTPEDEQF

d_gene: TRBD2
v_gene: TRBV5-1
j_gene: TRBJ2-7
CDR3aa: ASSGTSGRVPYEQY

d_gene: .
v_gene: TRBV5-5
j_gene: TRBJ1-2
CDR3aa: ASSTTVYGYT

d_gene: .
v_gene: TRBV28
j_gene: TRBJ2-2
CDR3aa: ASHRDSASTGELF

d_gene: .
v_gene: TRBV6-6
j_gene: TRBJ1-2
CDR3aa: ASSYPGQINYGYT

d_gene: .
v_gene: TRBV7-2
j_gene: TRBJ2-7
CDR3aa: ASSLEGGAIDEQY

d_gene: .
v_gene: TRBV12-5
j_gene: TRBJ2-7
CDR3aa: ASGLWQYEQY

d_gene: TRBD1
v_gene: TRBV7-8
j_gene: TRBJ1-6
CDR3aa: ASSSGTGASPLH

d_gene: .
v_gene: TRBV28
j_gene: TRBJ1-1
CDR3aa: ASSYKTEAF

d_gene: TRBD1
v_gene: TRBV7-2
j_gene: TRBJ2-2
CDR3aa: ASSRRGQGQNTGELF

d_gene: .
v_gene: TRBV9
j_gene: TRBJ2-1
CDR3aa: ASSARGSSYNEQF

d_gene: .
v_gene: TRBV5-1
j_gene: TRBJ1-4
CDR3aa: ASSDDKRGNSRKLF

d_gene: .
v_gene: TRBV11-3
j_gene: TRBJ2-7
CDR3aa: ASSLPLSGAHEQY

d_gene: TRBD1
v_gene: TRBV7-2
j_gene: TRBJ2-2
CDR3aa: ASSSPVGQGIGELF

d_gene: .
v_gene: TRBV10-2
j_gene: TRBJ1-3
CDR3aa: ASNQPGDGNTIY

d_gene: .
v_gene: TRBV6-1
j_gene: TRBJ2-5
CDR3aa: ASSEVGVETQY

d_gene: .
v_gene: TRBV18
j_gene: TRBJ1-2
CDR3aa: ASSPLRDSGYT

d_gene: .
v_gene: TRBV6-1
j_gene: TRBJ1-2
CDR3aa: ASSGRNLGGGYT

d_gene: .
v_gene: TRBV19
j_gene: TRBJ1-1
CDR3aa: ASTDSPPKNTEAF

d_gene: .
v_gene: TRBV7-2
j_gene: TRBJ2-1
CDR3aa: ASSLVGTEQF

d_gene: .
v_gene: TRBV11-2
j_gene: TRBJ1-3
CDR3aa: ASRDNSGNTIY

d_gene: TRBD2
v_gene: TRBV5-4
j_gene: TRBJ2-7
CDR3aa: ARGTSGSLVRGGSYEQY

d_gene: TRBD1
v_gene: TRBV28
j_gene: TRBJ1-5
CDR3aa: ASSLSGQGSQPQH

d_gene: TRBD1
v_gene: TRBV2
j_gene: TRBJ1-5
CDR3aa: ASSADRGQPQH

d_gene: .
v_gene: TRBV28
j_gene: TRBJ2-7
CDR3aa: ASTSGHLYEQY

d_gene: .
v_gene: TRBV11-2
j_gene: TRBJ1-5
CDR3aa: ASIRRCQPQH

d_gene: TRBD1
v_gene: TRBV28
j_gene: TRBJ1-2
CDR3aa: ASSSTTGGRTGYGYT

d_gene: .
v_gene: TRBV7-8
j_gene: TRBJ2-7
CDR3aa: ASSLYKLTYEQY

d_gene: .
v_gene: TRBV30
j_gene: TRBJ2-7
CDR3aa: AWSRGVSYEQY

d_gene: .
v_gene: TRBV19
j_gene: TRBJ2-7
CDR3aa: ASKPGAGGSYEQY

d_gene: .
v_gene: TRBV27
j_gene: TRBJ1-1
CDR3aa: ASSLSMQGPTTF

d_gene: .
v_gene: TRBV6-6
j_gene: TRBJ2-7
CDR3aa: ASRNTGAGALEQY

d_gene: TRBD2
v_gene: TRBV29-1
j_gene: TRBJ2-3
CDR3aa: SVEGASGRDTQY

d_gene: TRBD1
v_gene: TRBV28
j_gene: TRBJ1-2
CDR3aa: ASSPGTGAVYT

d_gene: TRBD1
v_gene: TRBV30
j_gene: TRBJ2-7
CDR3aa: ASRDRGAEQY

d_gene: TRBD1
v_gene: TRBV30
j_gene: TRBJ2-1
CDR3aa: AWAGQVANEQF

d_gene: TRBD2
v_gene: TRBV19
j_gene: TRBJ2-1
CDR3aa: ASSTTSGAYNEQF

d_gene: .
v_gene: TRBV12-5
j_gene: TRBJ2-2
CDR3aa: ARGLDTGELF

d_gene: TRBD1
v_gene: TRBV6-1
j_gene: TRBJ2-7
CDR3aa: ASRRGHEQY

d_gene: .
v_gene: TRBV19
j_gene: TRBJ1-5
CDR3aa: ASNTDSHGRPQH

d_gene: TRBD1
v_gene: TRBV6-5
j_gene: TRBJ2-1
CDR3aa: ASSRDRGYNEQF

d_gene: TRBD2
v_gene: TRBV5-1
j_gene: TRBJ2-3
CDR3aa: ASSRLAGDTDTQY

d_gene: .
v_gene: TRBV7-9
j_gene: TRBJ2-5
CDR3aa: ASSPQGETQY

d_gene: .
v_gene: TRBV18
j_gene: TRBJ1-1
CDR3aa: ASSPEMNTEAF

d_gene: .
v_gene: TRBV5-1
j_gene: TRBJ2-7
CDR3aa: ASSLGAGGFYEQY

d_gene: TRBD2
v_gene: TRBV19
j_gene: TRBJ2-3
CDR3aa: ASSFRLAGFADTQY

d_gene: .
v_gene: TRBV7-3
j_gene: TRBJ2-3
CDR3aa: ASSLQFSTDTQY